A selection of T cell receptor beta chains follows, all from one sample in a study of T cells in Graves' hyperthyroidism and ophthalmopathy. MiXCR was run by TCRdb on the multiplex PCR reads, yielding one entry per CDR3 protein. This sample has a few hundred thousand distinct CDR3 sequences; around a quarter occur once, and the top ten carry more than 60%. What was sequenced was blood. The receptors shown here come from a man aged 50 to 59 with Graves' hyperthyroidism. CDR3s include the opening cysteine and the closing phenylalanine or tryptophan. D genes are given only for firm matches. Clone size is shown for a subset of rows, as once, few, many or a class of expanded clone.

d_gene	abundance	v_gene	j_gene	CDR3aa	CDR3nt
.	.	TRBV9	TRBJ2-7	CASSVGGDSYEQYF	TGTGCCAGCAGCGTAGGCGGAGACTCCTACGAGCAGTACTTC
.	many	TRBV2	TRBJ2-1	CASRGDFSYNEQFF	TGTGCCAGCAGGGGGGACTTTTCCTACAATGAGCAGTTCTTC
TRBD2	.	TRBV10-3	TRBJ2-7	CATSFPPSTSGNEQYF	TGTGCCACTTCCTTTCCGCCTTCAACCAGCGGGAACGAGCAGTACTTC
TRBD1	.	TRBV5-6	TRBJ2-3	CASSLPQGRDTQYF	TGTGCCAGCAGCTTGCCACAGGGGCGGGATACGCAGTATTTT
.	.	TRBV12-3/TRBV12-4	TRBJ1-1	CASRNTVKIRSTEAFF	TGTGCCAGCAGGAACACAGTGAAGATTAGGAGCACTGAAGCTTTCTTT
.	few	TRBV2	TRBJ1-4	CASSAGTPSVLFF	TGTGCCAGCAGTGCCGGGACGCCGAGTGTACTGTTTTTT
.	once	TRBV18	TRBJ2-7	CVSSPPGSAYEQYF	TGTGTCAGCTCACCACCAGGGTCTGCCTACGAGCAGTACTTC
.	many	TRBV11-2	TRBJ2-5	CASSVTVYQETQYF	TGTGCCAGCAGCGTAACAGTATACCAAGAGACCCAGTACTTC
TRBD1	.	TRBV20-1	TRBJ1-1	CSASRDSRRNTEAFF	TGCAGTGCTAGCCGGGACAGCCGACGGAACACTGAAGCTTTCTTT
TRBD2	.	TRBV19	TRBJ2-5	CASRTSGSETQYF	TGTGCCAGTAGGACTAGCGGGAGTGAGACCCAGTACTTC
TRBD2	few	TRBV12-3/TRBV12-4	TRBJ2-1	CASSRGGGLNEQFF	TGTGCCAGCAGCCGTGGGGGAGGGTTGAATGAGCAGTTCTTC
TRBD1	.	TRBV19	TRBJ2-3	CASTAPGGRDTQYF	TGTGCCAGTACGGCCCCAGGGGGCAGAGATACGCAGTATTTT
TRBD2	.	TRBV6-1	TRBJ2-2	CASKRASGWNTGELFF	TGTGCCAGCAAGCGCGCTAGCGGGTGGAACACCGGGGAGCTGTTTTTT
TRBD1	many	TRBV3-1	TRBJ1-6	CASSQSRGLDSPLHF	TGTGCCAGCAGCCAATCAAGGGGGCTTGATTCACCCCTCCACTTT
.	many	TRBV3-1	TRBJ1-2	CASSQAGTVYGYTF	TGTGCCAGCAGCCAAGCGGGGACGGTCTATGGCTACACCTTC
.	.	TRBV6-1	TRBJ2-7	CASLSGNYEQYF	TGTGCCAGCTTATCAGGGAACTACGAGCAGTACTTC
.	few	TRBV7-9	TRBJ1-6	CASSAERPPLHF	TGTGCCAGCAGCGCCGAGAGACCACCCCTCCACTTT
TRBD2	.	TRBV6-2/TRBV6-3	TRBJ2-5	CASSYPLSGMETQYF	TGTGCCAGCAGTTATCCCCTTAGCGGGATGGAGACCCAGTACTTC
.	.	TRBV6-2/TRBV6-3	TRBJ2-7	CASRPAPWEGNYEQYF	TGTGCCAGCAGACCAGCCCCGTGGGAAGGTAACTACGAGCAGTACTTC
.	.	TRBV19	TRBJ2-5	CASSGAGPQETQYF	TGTGCCAGTAGTGGGGCAGGACCCCAAGAGACCCAGTACTTC
.	.	TRBV7-2	TRBJ2-7	CASSQEGDSYEQYF	TGTGCCAGCAGCCAAGAAGGGGACTCCTACGAGCAGTACTTC
.	many	TRBV11-1	TRBJ1-1	CASSLSLANTEAFF	TGTGCCAGCAGCCTATCACTAGCGAACACTGAAGCTTTCTTT
.	.	TRBV6-2/TRBV6-3	TRBJ2-2	CASSEDGELFF	TGTGCCAGCAGTGAGGACGGGGAGCTGTTTTTT
.	many	TRBV7-9	TRBJ2-7	CASSHPQRVDEQYF	TGTGCCAGCAGCCACCCCCAGCGGGTAGACGAGCAGTACTTC
.	.	TRBV18	TRBJ2-7	CASSPPTYEQYF	TGTGCCAGCTCTCCCCCCACCTACGAGCAGTACTTC
.	.	TRBV6-1	TRBJ2-3	CASSKQDRSTDTQYF	TGTGCCAGCAGTAAGCAAGACAGAAGCACAGATACGCAGTATTTT
TRBD2	few	TRBV6-1	TRBJ2-5	CASSRRGGRAEEETQYF	TGTGCCAGCAGCCGAAGGGGCGGGAGGGCCGAGGAAGAGACCCAGTACTTC
TRBD2	.	TRBV7-3	TRBJ2-1	CASSQRSLAGYNEQFF	TGCGCCAGCAGCCAACGTTCTCTAGCGGGTTACAATGAGCAGTTCTTC
.	few	TRBV11-2	TRBJ1-4	CASSLGTGYEKLFF	TGTGCCAGCAGCTTAGGTACAGGGTATGAAAAACTGTTTTTT
.	few	TRBV6-1	TRBJ2-7	CASTPVNARAYEQYF	TGTGCCAGCACCCCCGTTAATGCTCGGGCCTACGAGCAGTACTTC
.	few	TRBV7-2	TRBJ2-3	CASSPRGAKDTQYF	TGTGCCAGCAGCCCCCGGGGGGCAAAAGATACGCAGTATTTT
.	many	TRBV5-1	TRBJ2-1	CASAPGTTVSNEQFF	TGCGCCAGCGCTCCAGGGACGACTGTCTCCAATGAGCAGTTCTTC
.	few	TRBV5-6	TRBJ2-1	CASSLGDFNEQFF	TGTGCCAGCAGCTTGGGCGACTTCAATGAGCAGTTCTTC
TRBD1	few	TRBV6-1	TRBJ2-1	CASSSLGTAAEQFF	TGTGCCAGCAGTTCCCTCGGGACAGCGGCTGAGCAGTTCTTC
TRBD2	few	TRBV5-6	TRBJ2-7	CASSPRSGVSYEQYF	TGTGCCAGCAGCCCACGGAGCGGGGTCTCCTACGAGCAGTACTTC
.	many	TRBV11-1	TRBJ1-2	CASSNGQPYGYTF	TGTGCCAGCAGTAACGGACAGCCTTATGGCTACACCTTC
.	few	TRBV6-2/TRBV6-3	TRBJ2-4	CASSFSYAKNIQYF	TGTGCCAGCAGTTTTTCCTACGCCAAAAACATTCAGTACTTC
TRBD2	.	TRBV11-2	TRBJ2-2	CASTVNRGRGTGELFF	TGTGCTAGCACCGTAAATCGCGGGAGGGGTACCGGGGAGCTGTTTTTT
TRBD1	few	TRBV7-9	TRBJ1-1	CASSQTGMNTEAFF	TGTGCCAGCAGCCAGACAGGGATGAACACTGAAGCTTTCTTT
.	few	TRBV3-1	TRBJ2-7	CASSQSFAAVTLYEQYF	TGTGCCAGCAGCCAATCCTTTGCAGCGGTAACCCTCTACGAGCAGTACTTC
TRBD2	many	TRBV7-9	TRBJ2-3	CASSLPGRTKGGTDTQYF	TGTGCCAGCAGCTTACCCGGGAGGACGAAAGGTGGCACAGATACGCAGTATTTT
.	.	TRBV11-2	TRBJ1-4	CASSPDGIRGKLFF	TGTGCCAGCAGCCCGGACGGAATCCGAGGAAAACTGTTTTTT
.	.	TRBV6-1	TRBJ1-2	CASSEEAGANYGYTF	TGTGCCAGCAGTGAAGAGGCAGGGGCTAACTATGGCTACACCTTC